Each of the 26 T cell receptor beta chains below was sequenced from the same sample in a study of T cells expressing NK-cell markers. No DNA is given; TCRdb re-called the 5' RACE reads and lists each CDR3 protein once. The sample table sets out roughly 300,000 distinct CDR3 sequences. Material for sequencing was blood T cells: a sorted CD56 or NKG2C T cell subset, CD4+ or CD8+ T cells, or bulk PBMC T cells (not recorded which). These receptors were taken from a woman aged 18 to 75 in good health.

The chain couples TRBV5-8 to TRBJ2-1. This CDR3 spans 12 amino acids. The germline V gene encodes CDR1 SGHTS and CDR2 YDEGEE. CDR3 in amino acids: CASSARTDEQFF.

The chain has TRBV29-1 and TRBJ2-1; with no DNA, the TCRdb D assignment of TRBD1 cannot be verified. This CDR3 has 19 amino acids. Germline-derived CDR1 and CDR2 are SQVTM and ANQGSEA. The CDR3 loop reads CSVEGLGGRGTILHNEQFF.

J is TRBJ2-3 and V is TRBV20-1. This CDR3 is built from 14 residues. From germline, CDR1 is DFQATT and CDR2 SNEGSKA (reference sequence). The CDR3 loop is CSVSRLLSTDTQYF.

The V and J genes are TRBV9 and TRBJ2-1; TCRdb designates TRBD2, a call that cannot be tested without DNA. Germline-derived CDR1 and CDR2 are SGDLS and YYNGEE. CDR3 length: 15 amino acids. The chain's CDR3 is CASSVVAGSYNEQFF.

The gene calls are TRBV29-1 and TRBJ2-5; the D call of TRBD1 rests on TCRdb alone, since no DNA is present to check it. Germline loops: CDR1 SQVTM, CDR2 ANQGSEA. CDR3 size: 11 residues. This chain's CDR3 is CSAGQQETQYF.

V gene TRBV20-1 combines with J gene TRBJ2-7; TCRdb picks TRBD1, but there is no DNA to check that call. The CDR3 is 13 residues long. Per germline, CDR1 DFQATT and CDR2 SNEGSKA (reference sequence). CDR3: CSATTGTLSEQYF.

The V and J genes are TRBV19 and TRBJ1-5. Germline loops: CDR1 LNHDA, CDR2 SQIVND (reference sequence). This CDR3 region has 13 residues. This CDR3 is CASSMAGVEPQHF.

The chain couples TRBV12-3 or TRBV12-4 to TRBJ1-2. The CDR3 is 13 residues long. This CDR3 is CAGSERGRYGYTF.

V and J are TRBV7-3 and TRBJ2-1; TCRdb names TRBD2, which stays unverified in the absence of DNA. The CDR3 extends over 15 amino acids. Germline V CDR1 and CDR2: SGHTA, FQGTGA. CDR3 sequence reads: CASSTGLAGYNEQFF.

The V and J genes are TRBV5-5 and TRBJ2-3. This CDR3 has 15 residues. CDR1 is SGHKS and CDR2 is YYEKEE in the germline V gene (reference sequence). This chain's CDR3 is CASSLGGGGHDTQYF. The variable domain in full, completed from reference TRBV5-5 and TRBJ2-3, reads DAGVTQSPTHLIKTRGQQVTLRCSPISGHKSVSWYQQVLGQGPQFIFQYYEKEERGRGNFPDRFSARQFPNYSSELNVNALLLGDSALYLCASSLGGGGHDTQYFGPGTRLTVL.

V is TRBV7-2 and J is TRBJ2-3; with no DNA, the TCRdb D assignment of TRBD1 cannot be verified. Germline-derived CDR1 and CDR2 are SGHTA and FQGNSA. The CDR3 sequence is 13 residues long. CDR3 protein: CASSPRDRDTQYF.

The chain recombines TRBV12-3 or TRBV12-4 with TRBJ1-5. There are 14 residues in the CDR3. The CDR3 spells CASSLQQSNQPQHF.

The chain is built from TRBV5-1 and TRBJ2-1; TCRdb designates TRBD2, a call that cannot be tested without DNA. The CDR3 has 16 amino acids. Germline-derived CDR1 and CDR2 are SGHRS and YFSETQ. The CDR3 region is CASSPGPGVINNEQFF.

The chain couples TRBV5-1 to TRBJ2-5. Germline loops: CDR1 SGHRS, CDR2 YFSETQ. The CDR3 is made up of 15 amino acids. CDR3 protein: CASSLVGQLQETQYF.

The chain joins TRBV4-3 to TRBJ2-5; the TCRdb call, TRBD2, lacks DNA for checking. The CDR3 is 15 residues long. The germline V gene encodes CDR1 LGHNA and CDR2 YSLEER. This chain's CDR3 is CASSQEGLASGAQYF.

The chain is built from TRBV7-2 and TRBJ2-1; there is no DNA to check the TCRdb D call of TRBD2. The CDR3 length is 15 residues. CDR1 is SGHTA, CDR2 FQGNSA, per germline. CDR3 residues: CASSQRLAGGDEQFF.

This rearrangement joins TRBV15 to TRBJ2-3. This CDR3 is 14 amino acids long. Germline V gene sequence: CDR1 LNHNV, CDR2 YYDKDF (reference sequence). The CDR3: CATSSLAAPDTQYF.

This chain connects TRBV18 to TRBJ1-1; TCRdb selects TRBD1, and the lack of DNA leaves this call unchecked. Germline V CDR1 and CDR2: KGHSH, LQKENI. The CDR3 runs 15 residues. CDR3 sequence: CASSDRTGGQTEAFF.

This chain joins TRBV11-2 and TRBJ1-2; TCRdb reports TRBD1, a call that lacks DNA to check it against. The length of the CDR3 is 13 residues. Germline CDR1 is SGHAT and CDR2 is FQNNGV. The CDR3 sequence: CASSPADGAGYTF.

The rearrangement uses TRBV7-2 and TRBJ1-5. The CDR3 sequence is 17 residues long. In germline, CDR1 is SGHTA, CDR2 FQGNSA. Here the CDR3 reads CASSHLAGAFSNQPQHF.

The chain combines TRBV5-5 with TRBJ2-3. Germline assignment: CDR1 SGHKS and CDR2 YYEKEE (reference sequence). CDR3 length: 14 residues. The CDR3 is CASSLVVWTDTQYF.

The chain combines TRBV6-1 with TRBJ1-6. Germline V gene sequence: CDR1 MNHNS, CDR2 SASEGT. CDR3 length equals 15 residues. Here the CDR3 reads CASSPDLSYNSPLHF.

The chain employs TRBV20-1 and TRBJ1-5. The CDR3 contains 14 residues. The germline CDR1 and CDR2 sequences are DFQATT and SNEGSKA (reference sequence). This CDR3 reads CSARKTYSNQPQHF.

This chain connects TRBV7-2 to TRBJ2-1; TCRdb indicates TRBD1, and absent DNA this call remains unverified. Germline V gives CDR1 SGHTA, CDR2 FQGNSA. The CDR3 covers 15 residues. The CDR3 spells CASSLDGTGYNEQFF.

The chain uses TRBV20-1 and TRBJ2-1; TCRdb selects TRBD2, and the lack of DNA leaves this call unchecked. Germline V gene sequence: CDR1 DFQATT, CDR2 SNEGSKA (reference sequence). The CDR3 is 16 residues long. The CDR3 protein is CSARGTSGVFGNEQFF.

This chain joins TRBV20-1 and TRBJ2-7. The CDR3 has 13 amino acids. The germline gives CDR1 DFQATT, CDR2 SNEGSKA (reference sequence). CDR3 sequence: CSVRLSLPREQYF.